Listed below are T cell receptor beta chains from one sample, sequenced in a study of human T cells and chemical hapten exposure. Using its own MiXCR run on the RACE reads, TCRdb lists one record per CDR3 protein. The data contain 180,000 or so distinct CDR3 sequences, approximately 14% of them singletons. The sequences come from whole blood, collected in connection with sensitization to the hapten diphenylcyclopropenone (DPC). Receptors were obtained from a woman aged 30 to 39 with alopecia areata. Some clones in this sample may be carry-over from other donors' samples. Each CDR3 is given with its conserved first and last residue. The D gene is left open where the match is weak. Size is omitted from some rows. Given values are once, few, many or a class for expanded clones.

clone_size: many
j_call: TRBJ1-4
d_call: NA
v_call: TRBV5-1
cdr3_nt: TGCGCCAGCAGCTTGGCCGATGGTCCAGCGGGTGAAAAACTGTTTTTT
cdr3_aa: CASSLADGPAGEKLFF

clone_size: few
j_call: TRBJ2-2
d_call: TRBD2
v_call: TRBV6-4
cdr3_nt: TGTGCCAGCAGCCTGACTAGCGGGAGTGCCGGGGAGCTGTTTTTT
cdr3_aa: CASSLTSGSAGELFF

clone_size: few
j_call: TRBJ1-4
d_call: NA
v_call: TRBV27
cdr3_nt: TGTGCCAGCAGTTCTCCAGGGCTTGGTGAAAAACTGTTTTTT
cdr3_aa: CASSSPGLGEKLFF

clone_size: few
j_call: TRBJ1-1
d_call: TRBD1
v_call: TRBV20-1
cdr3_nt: TGCAGTGCTAGACCAACTTGGGGCGCCGGGACAGGGACTACTGAAGCTTTCTTT
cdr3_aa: CSARPTWGAGTGTTEAFF

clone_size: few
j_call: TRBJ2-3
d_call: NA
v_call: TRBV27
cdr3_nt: TGTGCCAGCAGTTCCGTCGCCGGCGCAGATACGCAGTATTTT
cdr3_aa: CASSSVAGADTQYF

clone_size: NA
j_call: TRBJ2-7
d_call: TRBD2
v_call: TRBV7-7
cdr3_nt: TGTGCTAGCAGCGAGGGAGCGGGAGACTACGAGCAGTACTTC
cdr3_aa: CASSEGAGDYEQYF

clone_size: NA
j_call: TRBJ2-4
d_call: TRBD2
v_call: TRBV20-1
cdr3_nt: TGCAGTGCTAGACGCCTAGCGGGAGGGGGGGAAAACATTCAGTACTTC
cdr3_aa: CSARRLAGGGENIQYF

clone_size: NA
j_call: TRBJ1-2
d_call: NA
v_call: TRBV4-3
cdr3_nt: TGCGCCAGCAGCCAAGTGACGGAATATGGCTACACCTTC
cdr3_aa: CASSQVTEYGYTF

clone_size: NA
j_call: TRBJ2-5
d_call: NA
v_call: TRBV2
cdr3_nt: TGTGCCAGCAGTGAGTGGGGGCGAGAGACCCAGTACTTC
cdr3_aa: CASSEWGRETQYF

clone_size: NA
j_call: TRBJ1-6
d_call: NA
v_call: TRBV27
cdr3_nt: TGTGCCAGCAGTTTCGGTCCTCCTTCTGGGAATTCACCCCTCCACTTT
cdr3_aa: CASSFGPPSGNSPLHF